The TCR beta chain under discussion was sequenced for a study of T cells expressing NK-cell markers. Across the whole study: Sequencing of TCR beta repertoires drew on sorted CD3+CD56+NKG2C+, CD3+CD56+NKG2C- and CD3+CD56-NKG2C+ T cells. With respect to HCMV, seven of the eight sequenced donors were seropositive, and one was seronegative. Overall study results and limits: Dominant NKG2C+ clonotypes were found to form roughly 1.0-7.0% of CD8+ T cells in over five donors. The CD3+CD56-NKG2C+ fraction was also led by these clonotypes in a few donors.

TCRdb re-analyzed the 5' RACE reads; it lists each CDR3 protein once, without DNA. Found here are some 500,000 distinct CDR3 sequences; the top ten clones hold approximately 1.4%. As concerns this clonotype: The antigen remains unidentified.

The sequencing input was blood T cells: a sorted CD56 or NKG2C T cell subset, CD4+ or CD8+ T cells, or bulk PBMC T cells (not recorded which). This clonotype originated in a woman in her forties or fifties in good health.

CDR3 loop: CASSLSGEDTQYF. The chain joins TRBV12-3 or TRBV12-4 to TRBJ2-3; checking the TCRdb D call of TRBD2 is not possible without DNA. The CDR3 has 13 amino acids.